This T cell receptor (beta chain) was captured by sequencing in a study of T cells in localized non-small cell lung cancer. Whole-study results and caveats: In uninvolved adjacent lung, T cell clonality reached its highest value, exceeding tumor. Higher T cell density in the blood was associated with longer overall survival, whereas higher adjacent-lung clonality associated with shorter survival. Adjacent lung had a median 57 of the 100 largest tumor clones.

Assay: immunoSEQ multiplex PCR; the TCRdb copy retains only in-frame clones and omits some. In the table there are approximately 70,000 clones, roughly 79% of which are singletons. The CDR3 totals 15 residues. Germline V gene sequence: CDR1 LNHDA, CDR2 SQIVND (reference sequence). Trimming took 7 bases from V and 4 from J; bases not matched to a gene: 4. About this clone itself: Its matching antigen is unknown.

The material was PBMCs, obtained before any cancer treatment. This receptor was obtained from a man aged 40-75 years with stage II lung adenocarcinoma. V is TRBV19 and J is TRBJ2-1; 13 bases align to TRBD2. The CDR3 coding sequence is TGTGCCAGTACAAAGGGACTAGCGGGGTACAATGAGCAGTTCTTC. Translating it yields CASTKGLAGYNEQFF.